This T cell receptor beta chain was profiled in a study of shared clonotypes between healthy human individuals. A word on this clone: Its cognate antigen is unknown.

V was pared by 2 bases and J by 5 bases, with 14 bases between. CDR1 is MNHNS, CDR2 SASEGT, per germline. CDR3 size: 15 residues. It was at deep level that the assay was run. Sequencing used immunoSEQ multiplex PCR; TCRdb keeps in-frame clones, though not all of them. The repertoire holds over a million clones, with roughly 75% as singletons. The study drew all its donors from Caucasian adults living in Nashville, Tennessee. Findings and limits, study-wide: Incomplete sequencing of sorted subsets was indicated by rarefaction despite large depth. Non-shared clonotypes displayed generation probabilities falling below those of clonotypes present in all four donors.

Sequencing input: memory CD4+ T cells sorted from blood. Documented subset: CD45RA-negative fraction. V gene TRBV6-1 combines with J gene TRBJ2-3; D is tentatively TRBD1 or TRBD2 (5 bases each). This TCR was sampled from a man younger than 35 in good health. The CDR3 region is CASSERGPRGDTQYF. The CDR3 nucleotides are TGTGCCAGCAGTGAAAGGGGACCCCGAGGAGATACGCAGTATTTT.